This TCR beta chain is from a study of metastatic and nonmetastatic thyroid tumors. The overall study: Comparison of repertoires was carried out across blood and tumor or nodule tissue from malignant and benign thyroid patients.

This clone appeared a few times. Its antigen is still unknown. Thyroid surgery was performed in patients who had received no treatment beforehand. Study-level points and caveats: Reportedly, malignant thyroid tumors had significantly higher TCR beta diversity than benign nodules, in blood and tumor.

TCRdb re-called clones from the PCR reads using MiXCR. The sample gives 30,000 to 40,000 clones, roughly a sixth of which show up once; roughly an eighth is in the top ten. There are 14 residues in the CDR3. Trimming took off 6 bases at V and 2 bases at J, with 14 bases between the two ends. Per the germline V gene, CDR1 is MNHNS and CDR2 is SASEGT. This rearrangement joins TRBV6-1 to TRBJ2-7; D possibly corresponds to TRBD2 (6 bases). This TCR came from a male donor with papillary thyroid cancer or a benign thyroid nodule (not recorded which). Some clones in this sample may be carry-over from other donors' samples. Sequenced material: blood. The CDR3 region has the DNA TGTGCCAGCAGCCGGGGGACCGACGCCTACGAGCAGTACTTC. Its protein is CASSRGTDAYEQYF.